The entry below gives a single TCR beta chain sequence along with its context. Version v3.0 of the immunoSEQ assay ran at survey level. TCRdb's copy holds only in-frame clones and misses some; the assay was immunoSEQ multiplex PCR. Altogether approximately 24,000 clones are present, over 80% being singletons, with the ten largest covering approximately 8.4%. This CDR3 has 17 amino acids. The V gene end was trimmed by 3 bases and the J gene end by 1 base; junction bases not matched to a gene: 4. The germline CDR1 and CDR2 sequences are SGHKS and YYEKEE (reference sequence). Each contributor possessed a minimum of one pre-ART and a minimum of two post-ART PBMC samples. The data were taken from a study of long-term antiretroviral therapy in people with HIV.

This TCR was sampled from a middle-aged man with HIV. The sequencing here drew on unsorted PBMCs, taken 1.8 years before starting antiretroviral therapy. V gene TRBV5-5 combines with J gene TRBJ2-2, with 12 bases lining up with TRBD2. CDR3 protein: CASSSRTSGKNTGELFF. The CDR3 coding sequence is TGTGCCAGCAGCTCCCGGACTAGCGGGAAGAACACCGGGGAGCTGTTTTTT.